This paragraph reports one T cell receptor beta chain. Its cognate antigen is unknown. The data stem from a study of Ad26.COV2.S vaccination and SARS-CoV-2 variants. The wider study: Donor participated within the Ad26.COV2.S arm of the COV1001 trial. General observations from the study: Non-spike TCR breadth did not differ much between vaccine and placebo recipients. Substantial post-vaccination breadth of spike-specific CD8+ and CD4+ T cell responses was reported.

Specified treatment: some 20 received Ad26.COV2.S at low or high dose, single or two shots; 5 received placebo; per-sample allocation not given. Material that was analyzed had been drawn on day 63 after the first vaccine or placebo injection. An Ad26 vector carrying the Wuhan-strain SARS-CoV-2 spike served as the vaccine. TCRdb's table, derived via immunoSEQ multiplex PCR, lists solely in-frame clones and lacks some. The sample holds 380,000 or so clones, about 89% seen once. The specimen was peripheral blood, collected in a trial of Ad26.COV2.S vaccine versus placebo. The TCR was taken from a person aged 18-65 years who received the Ad26.COV2.S COVID-19 vaccine or a placebo.

Here the CDR3 reads CASSLEDWVLKDGNTEAFF. DNA for the CDR3: TGTGCCAGCAGTTTAGAGGACTGGGTTCTGAAGGACGGTAACACTGAAGCTTTCTTT. The chain joins TRBV28 to TRBJ1-1, with no clear D. Germline-derived CDR1 and CDR2 are MDHEN and SYDVKM. The ends were cut back, 2 bases at V and 2 bases at J, with 24 bases in the middle. This CDR3 spans 19 amino acids.